The clone carrying this T cell receptor beta chain showed up many times. The antigen remains undetermined. The V gene's germline CDR1 is SGHNT and CDR2 YENEEA. Trimming cost V 1 base and J 1 base, with 5 bases left between them. This CDR3 is built from 13 residues. The sample comes from a study of T cell responses to AZD1222 COVID-19 vaccine. For the study at large: Second doses were pooled across both intervals (about 4 or about 12 weeks). Regarding the study as a whole: An increase in Spike-specific TCR breadth and depth was observed after two AZD1222 doses. Unmutated variant regions reportedly attract nearly half of all spike-specific TCRs. White British people made up most donors, females outnumbered males, and clonal diversity was possibly underestimated.

Only in-frame clones appear in the TCRdb table, and some are missing; sequencing was by immunoSEQ multiplex PCR. The data show about 120,000 clones, approximately 85% seen once. This specimen consisted of peripheral blood, obtained on day 0 of AZD1222 vaccination. The chain links TRBV11-3 to TRBJ2-7; D remains unclear. The source is an adult in good health. The chain's CDR3 is CASSLGNSYEQYF. The DNA for the CDR3 is TGTGCCAGCAGCTTAGGAAATTCCTACGAGCAGTACTTC.